The present entry profiles one T cell receptor (beta chain) with its context. Antigen unknown. CD45RO negativity and positive selection for CCR7 defined naive CD8 cells, a population that excluded terminally differentiated effector memory CD45RA+ cells. Data came from immunoSEQ multiplex PCR; TCRdb stores just in-frame clones and leaves some out. The table has about 2,200,000 clones, 85% to 95% seen once. This entry belongs to a study of shared clonotypes between healthy human individuals. Points from the study as a whole: Relative to memory subsets, naive subsets generally showed larger estimated richness. Represented genetic and exposure-history diversity was restricted by having few donors.

Germline CDR1 is WSHSY and CDR2 is SAAADI. V lost 8 bases and J 7 bases, leaving 17 bases between the germline ends. This CDR3 region has 14 residues. Material: naive CD8+ T cells from PBMCs. The gene calls are TRBV10-2 and TRBJ2-2; perhaps TRBD2 as D (7 bases). The clonotype originates from a man aged 18 to 29 in good health. Some clones in this sample may be carry-over from other donors' samples. CDR3 nucleotide sequence: TGCGCCAGCTACTTCAGGGGCGGGGGCGGGGAGCTGTTTTTT. Its translation: CASYFRGGGGELFF.